Listed below are T cell receptor beta chains from one sample, sequenced in a study of OX40 agonist ivuxolimab in advanced cancers. Clones were sequenced by immunoSEQ multiplex PCR, and TCRdb holds only the in-frame ones, with some missing. The table lists tens of thousands of clones, just under 85% of them singletons, with 5.5% to 7% in the top ten. The source material was CD4+ or CD8+ T cells sorted from blood, sampled in a trial of the OX40 agonist ivuxolimab. Source of these receptors: an adult with an advanced solid tumor such as melanoma, head and neck, liver or kidney cancer. The CDR3 runs from the conserved cysteine through the conserved F or W. Each record gives: V gene, D gene, CDR3 length, J gene, clone size, CDR3 DNA, CDR3 protein. D genes are given only for firm matches. Clone sizes are given selectively: once, few, many, or a class where the clone is expanded.

TRBV7-8,NA,15,TRBJ2-7,NA,TGTGCCAGCAGCTTAGTCATGGGCAGGACCTACGAGCAGTACTTC,CASSLVMGRTYEQYF
TRBV6-9,TRBD1,16,TRBJ1-2,NA,TGTGCCAGCAGCCCCGTAACCGGGACAGGGGCCTATGGCTACACCTTC,CASSPVTGTGAYGYTF
TRBV13,TRBD2,16,TRBJ2-5,NA,TGTGCCAGCAGCTTAAGACTAGCGGGGCTCCAAGAGACCCAGTACTTC,CASSLRLAGLQETQYF
TRBV10-3,NA,12,TRBJ1-1,NA,TGTGCCATCGGCACAGGGTCGGCTGAAGCTTTCTTT,CAIGTGSAEAFF
TRBV11-2,TRBD2,17,TRBJ2-5,NA,TGTGCCAGCAGCTCCAGGTCGAGCGGGGAGGATGGGGAGACCCAGTACTTC,CASSSRSSGEDGETQYF
TRBV6-5,TRBD1,15,TRBJ1-2,NA,TGTGCCAGCAGGGAATCGGGACAGGGGATCTATGGCTACACCTTC,CASRESGQGIYGYTF
TRBV5-4,TRBD2,16,TRBJ2-3,NA,TGTGCCAGCAGCTCCCTTCAGCGGGGGATCACAGATACGCAGTATTTT,CASSSLQRGITDTQYF
TRBV5-4,NA,17,TRBJ2-7,few,TGTGCCAGCAGCTTGGAGGCGGGGTTTGGTAGGTTCCGCGAGCAGTACTTC,CASSLEAGFGRFREQYF
TRBV10-2,NA,13,TRBJ2-1,NA,TGCGCCAGCAGTGACTCGCACGTCAATGAGCAGTTCTTC,CASSDSHVNEQFF
TRBV7-7,NA,14,TRBJ2-2,NA,TGTGCCAGCAGCTTGACGGGGAACACCGGGGAGCTGTTTTTT,CASSLTGNTGELFF
TRBV7-9,NA,16,TRBJ2-7,once,TGTGCCAGCAGCCAGCTTCCTAGCGGAGGGGGCTACGAGCAGTACTTC,CASSQLPSGGGYEQYF
TRBV6-5,NA,12,TRBJ1-1,NA,TGTGCCAGCAGTTACTCGACGCCTGAAGCTTTCTTT,CASSYSTPEAFF
TRBV5-1,TRBD1,15,TRBJ2-7,NA,TGCGCCAGCAGCACCGGCCAGGGGGCCACCTACGAGCAGTACTTC,CASSTGQGATYEQYF
TRBV5-6,TRBD2,16,TRBJ2-7,NA,TGTGCCAGCAGCTCATGGCGGACTAGCGGGAGCTACGAGCAGTACTTC,CASSSWRTSGSYEQYF
TRBV27,TRBD1,15,TRBJ2-5,NA,TGTGCCAGCAGCGCCCTCGACAGGGTTGTAGAGACCCAGTACTTC,CASSALDRVVETQYF
TRBV18,NA,15,TRBJ2-3,few,TGTGCCAGCTCGCCGACCTACGGGGCCACAGATACGCAGTATTTT,CASSPTYGATDTQYF
TRBV10-2,NA,18,TRBJ1-6,NA,TGCGCCAGCAGTGCTTTGGCGAGTCACTGGGGAAATAATTCACCCCTCCACTTT,CASSALASHWGNNSPLHF
TRBV27,NA,13,TRBJ2-1,NA,TGTGCCAGCAGTGAACAGGTCTACAATGAGCAGTTCTTC,CASSEQVYNEQFF
TRBV28,NA,18,TRBJ2-1,NA,TGTGCCAGCAGTTCTAGATACCGGGACACTCTCTCCTACAATGAGCAGTTCTTC,CASSSRYRDTLSYNEQFF
TRBV4-1,TRBD1,14,TRBJ1-1,NA,TGCGCCAGCAGCCAATACAGGGGAAGTACTGAAGCTTTCTTT,CASSQYRGSTEAFF
TRBV5-1,NA,14,TRBJ2-7,once,TGCGCCAGCAGCTTGCCCGACACCTCCTCCGTGCAGTACTTC,CASSLPDTSSVQYF
TRBV28,NA,13,TRBJ1-5,NA,TGTGCCAGCAGTTTGTTGGGGGGACAGCCCCAGCATTTT,CASSLLGGQPQHF
TRBV7-2,TRBD1,13,TRBJ2-5,once,TGTGCCAGCAGCTCCGACAGGGGCGAGACCCAGTACTTC,CASSSDRGETQYF
TRBV5-1,NA,16,TRBJ1-6,NA,TGCGCCAGCAGCTCCGGGACGGCCTCTATTAATTCACCCCTCCACTTT,CASSSGTASINSPLHF
TRBV7-9,NA,12,TRBJ2-3,once,TGTGCCAGCAGCTTTGGGGGGGATACGCAGTATTTT,CASSFGGDTQYF
TRBV7-9,NA,15,TRBJ1-1,NA,TGTGCCAGCGGGAGGTGGGGAAATCTAAACACTGAAGCTTTCTTT,CASGRWGNLNTEAFF
TRBV18,TRBD1,15,TRBJ2-3,NA,TGTGCCAGCTCACCATACAGGGGGTATTCAGATACGCAGTATTTT,CASSPYRGYSDTQYF
TRBV5-1,NA,16,TRBJ2-3,NA,TGCGCCAGCAGCGTTCAGGGGGGTCCTAGCACAGATACGCAGTATTTT,CASSVQGGPSTDTQYF
TRBV10-3,TRBD1,14,TRBJ2-7,NA,TGTGCCATGGGGACAGCCGACGGCTCATACGAGCAGTACTTC,CAMGTADGSYEQYF
TRBV19,NA,14,TRBJ2-5,NA,TGTGCCAGTAGTATAGGGTGGGGCCAAGAGACCCAGTACTTC,CASSIGWGQETQYF
TRBV9,TRBD2,18,TRBJ2-2,NA,TGTGCCAGCAGCGTAGTACGCGGAGCGGGGGGGAACACCGGGGAGCTGTTTTTT,CASSVVRGAGGNTGELFF
TRBV2,NA,15,TRBJ2-2,NA,TGTGCCAGCAGTATTTTAGGGACATACACCGGGGAGCTGTTTTTT,CASSILGTYTGELFF
TRBV7-8,NA,13,TRBJ1-1,NA,TGTGCCAGCAGCTTAGGCGGGGGCACTGAAGCTTTCTTT,CASSLGGGTEAFF
TRBV2,TRBD1,16,TRBJ2-5,once,TGTGCCAGCAGTCCCCCTTCGTCGACAGGGTCAGAGACCCAGTACTTC,CASSPPSSTGSETQYF
TRBV7-2,TRBD1,17,TRBJ1-6,NA,TGTGCCAGCAGCCGACCCTTGGACAGGGGAAGACGATCACCCCTCCACTTT,CASSRPLDRGRRSPLHF
TRBV7-9,NA,14,TRBJ1-6,NA,TGTGCCAGCAGCCCGGTGTCGGGACATTCACCCCTCCACTTT,CASSPVSGHSPLHF
TRBV6-5,TRBD2,15,TRBJ2-2,NA,TGTGCCAGCAGTTACTCGGCCGGGAGGGCCGGGGAGCTGTTTTTT,CASSYSAGRAGELFF
TRBV2,NA,15,TRBJ2-5,NA,TGTGCCAGCACCGGCGGTTCAGGGGACCAAGAGACCCAGTACTTC,CASTGGSGDQETQYF
TRBV5-1,NA,17,TRBJ2-6,NA,TGCGCCAGCAGCGCGGCAACAAGAGCGGCGGGGGCCAACGTCCTGACTTTC,CASSAATRAAGANVLTF
TRBV18,TRBD1,15,TRBJ1-5,NA,TGTGCCAGCTCACCTCGACAGGGGGAAGGTCAGCCCCAGCATTTT,CASSPRQGEGQPQHF
TRBV9,NA,13,TRBJ1-1,once,TGTGCCAGCAGCTTCCTCAGTAACACTGAAGCTTTCTTT,CASSFLSNTEAFF
TRBV28,NA,16,TRBJ1-5,NA,TGTGCCAGCAGTTTAACGGCCGCACGGACTAATCAGCCCCAGCATTTT,CASSLTAARTNQPQHF
TRBV9,NA,13,TRBJ1-2,NA,TGTGCCAGCAGCGTAGGGGGGGACTATGGCTACACCTTC,CASSVGGDYGYTF
TRBV19,NA,14,TRBJ1-2,NA,TGTGCCAGTAGTCCCGATCAGGTCCCCTATGGCTACACCTTC,CASSPDQVPYGYTF
TRBV27,NA,15,TRBJ1-5,NA,TGTGCCAGCAGTCCCAACTCGCTGAGTAATCAGCCCCAGCATTTT,CASSPNSLSNQPQHF
TRBV14,TRBD1,14,TRBJ2-7,NA,TGTGCCAGCAGCTACGGACAGGGGGCCTACGAGCAGTACTTC,CASSYGQGAYEQYF
TRBV11-2,NA,15,TRBJ2-3,NA,TGTGCCAGCAGCTTAGGCGGTTTTGAGGCAGATACGCAGTATTTT,CASSLGGFEADTQYF
TRBV19,NA,14,TRBJ2-4,NA,TGTGCCAGTGATAGCGGATCAGCCAAAAACATTCAGTACTTC,CASDSGSAKNIQYF
TRBV6-1,TRBD1,14,TRBJ1-2,few,TGTGCCAGCAGCGGACAGGGGGCTAACTATGGCTACACCTTC,CASSGQGANYGYTF
TRBV9,NA,13,TRBJ1-4,NA,TGTGCCAGCAGCCCAGGGGTGAATGAAAAACTGTTTTTT,CASSPGVNEKLFF
TRBV4-1,NA,17,TRBJ2-2,NA,TGCGCCAGCAGCCAAGGAAGGTTTGGCAGGGACACCGGGGAGCTGTTTTTT,CASSQGRFGRDTGELFF
TRBV28,NA,14,TRBJ1-1,once,TGTGCCAGCAGTCCGCGGGGGGAGAGGACTGAAGCTTTCTTT,CASSPRGERTEAFF